This T cell receptor beta chain was found in a study of prognosis after radiotherapy for stage I lung cancer. Across the whole study: Tumor types were squamous cell carcinoma in seven patients, adenocarcinoma in some twelve.

Findings and limits, study-wide: Gene usage of TRBV and TRBJ reportedly differed between patients with and without metastases.

The authors amplified TCR beta CDR3 from genomic DNA using two-round multiplex PCR. Specific primers for each TRBV and TRBJ gene were what first-round PCR used. Each CDR3 protein gets one entry after TCRdb re-called the multiplex PCR reads with MiXCR. The repertoire consists of about 27,000 distinct CDR3 sequences, with around 30% occurring once and the leading ten covering 30% to 40%. The germline CDR1 and CDR2 sequences are MNHGY and SVAAGI. The junction had 2 bases not matched to a gene; V was cut back by 3 bases and J by 1 base. The CDR3 runs 15 residues. No patient had prior chemotherapy, radiotherapy or other malignancies, and all were node-negative on CT and PET/CT. This clonotype was detected ten times or more. Its antigen remains unknown.

The receptor comes from a donor over 45 with non-small cell lung cancer. This specimen was PBMCs, taken before or after stereotactic body radiation therapy (not recorded which). The V and J genes are TRBV6-9 and TRBJ1-5; 8 bases agree with TRBD1. The CDR3 reads CASSYGQGSNQPQHF. DNA for the CDR3: TGTGCCAGCAGTTACGGACAGGGCAGCAATCAGCCCCAGCATTTT.